These 2 T cell receptor beta chains were all obtained from the same sample, sequenced in a study of cytomegalovirus exposure and HLA in healthy donors. PCR primers comprised 60 Vbeta and 13 Jbeta primers. Generated by immunoSEQ multiplex PCR, the TCRdb table keeps only in-frame clones and is missing some. The profile shows about 140,000 clones, roughly 80% of them singletons. The sequencing sample was made of PBMCs. The receptors originated from a female donor in good health and CMV-seronegative.

The chain employs TRBV15 and TRBJ2-2, with TRBD1 matching 7 bases. The CDR3 is 17 residues long. Germline V gene lookup returns CDR1 LNHNV and CDR2 YYDKDF (reference sequence). With 4 bases clipped from V and 4 bases from J, the junction kept 12 bases outside the gene matches. The CDR3 here is CATSKPKGALGTGELFF. CDR3 coding DNA: TGTGCCACCAGCAAACCCAAGGGGGCTTTGGGCACCGGGGAGCTGTTTTTT. The whole variable domain, remainder taken from reference TRBV15 and TRBJ2-2, is DAMVIQNPRYQVTQFGKPVTLSCSQTLNHNVMYWYQQKSSQAPKLLFHYYDKDFNNEADTPDNFQSRRPNTSFCFLDIRSPGLGDTAMYLCATSKPKGALGTGELFFGEGSRLTVL.

V and J are TRBV27 and TRBJ2-3, with 9 nucleotides matching TRBD1. V gave up 5 bases and J gave up 2 bases; unmatched junction bases: 5. Germline V gene data show CDR1 as MNHEY and CDR2 as SMNVEV (reference sequence). This CDR3 comprises 15 residues. The DNA for the CDR3 is TGTGCCAGCAGTGGTACAGGGGGCCTCACAGATACGCAGTATTTT. Translation gives CASSGTGGLTDTQYF.